The clone carrying this T cell receptor beta chain was detected ten times or more. Its antigen remains unknown. V was cut by 0 bases and J by 5 bases, with 12 bases left in between. There are 15 residues in the CDR3. CDR1 SGDLS and CDR2 YYNGEE come from the germline V gene. Stable Graves' hyperthyroidism denoted no ophthalmopathy progression over 18 months. The study excluded patients with uncontrolled infection, other autoimmune disease, pregnancy or lactation. Clinical symptoms, serum thyroxine and TRAb, thyroid ultrasound and orbital computed tomography together formed the diagnostic basis. This record belongs to a study of T cells in Graves' hyperthyroidism and ophthalmopathy. Study-wide findings and caveats: Ophthalmopathy was predicted by the model a median of roughly 6.7 months ahead of onset.

TCR beta CDR3 region amplification was performed from RNA transcripts. With the HTBI primer set, the TCR CDR3 went through a first round of RT-PCR. From the multiplex PCR reads, TCRdb called clonotypes with MiXCR, one entry per CDR3 protein. The data hold about 700,000 distinct CDR3 sequences, with 11% to 15% observed a single time. The origin of this receptor is a woman in her late teens or twenties with Graves' hyperthyroidism. The chain employs TRBV9 and TRBJ2-1; D is unresolved. Material for sequencing was blood. CDR3 sequence reads: CASSVGVSGNNEQFF. For the CDR3, the DNA is TGTGCCAGCAGCGTAGGTGTGAGTGGTAACAATGAGCAGTTCTTC.